This TCR beta chain was sequenced during a study of spatial heterogeneity in lung cancer. Study overall: The average count in raw reads for each unique TCR and UMI combination exceeded nine appearances.

Time point denoted: sample taken at primary tumor resection. The input material, whole RNA from tumor, nontumor lung or frozen PBMC, was sequenced unsorted. TCRdb itself ran the 5' RACE reads through MiXCR, one entry per CDR3 protein. The repertoire holds some 50,000 distinct CDR3 sequences, about an eighth seen once, with 42% in the top ten. The length of the CDR3 is 15 residues. Trimming pared 5 bases from V and 2 bases from J, leaving 17 bases between. Germline CDR1 is SGHRS and CDR2 is YFSETQ. The material was PBMCs, obtained at surgery. The chain links TRBV5-1 to TRBJ2-7, with D perhaps TRBD1 or TRBD2 (7 bases each). The clonotype originates from a female donor with early-stage non-small cell lung cancer. CDR3 residues: CASRGGRDRAYEQYF. CDR3 nucleotide sequence: TGCGCCAGCAGGGGGGGGCGGGACAGAGCCTACGAGCAGTACTTC.